These T cell receptor beta chains were read from a single sample in a study of blood T cell repertoires in COVID-19. Produced via immunoSEQ multiplex PCR; TCRdb's table is partial and in-frame only. This table holds fewer than 35,000 clones, roughly four fifths found once. Material: peripheral blood. The source is a man aged 65 to 79 with acute or convalescent COVID-19. CDR3s include the opening cysteine and the closing phenylalanine or tryptophan. The D gene is left open where the match is weak. Size tells how often a clone was seen (once, few, many) or the class of an expanded clone, and some rows leave it out.

cdr3_nt,cdr3_aa,v_call,d_call,cdr3_length,clone_size,j_call
TGTGCCAGTAGTATGGCCCGGGACAGCGACTACGAGCAGTACTTC,CASSMARDSDYEQYF,TRBV19,TRBD1,15,.,TRBJ2-7
TGTGCCAGCAGTCCGGACTCGAACTCTGGAAACACCATATATTTT,CASSPDSNSGNTIYF,TRBV11-2,.,15,.,TRBJ1-3
TGCGCCAGCAGCCAAAGGGAGCGGGACGGGGAGCTGTTTTTT,CASSQRERDGELFF,TRBV4-1,TRBD2,14,.,TRBJ2-2
TGTGCCAGCAGCACGATGACAGGGGGCTATGGCTACACCTTC,CASSTMTGGYGYTF,TRBV28,TRBD1,14,.,TRBJ1-2
TGTGCCAGCACAAATAACAGGGGCTACGAGCAGTACTTC,CASTNNRGYEQYF,TRBV12-3/TRBV12-4,TRBD1,13,.,TRBJ2-7
TGCGCCAGCAGCTTGGGAGGGGGAGAGGAAGCTTTCTTT,CASSLGGGEEAFF,TRBV5-1,.,13,.,TRBJ1-1
TGTGCCAGCGTACCCACAGGGTCCAATGAAAAACTGTTTTTT,CASVPTGSNEKLFF,TRBV19,.,14,.,TRBJ1-4
TGTGCCAGTAATCCAACCAGGGAGGGCACTGAAGCTTTCTTT,CASNPTREGTEAFF,TRBV19,.,14,.,TRBJ1-1
TGTGCCAGCAGTCTTACATCCTCCTCCTACGAGCAGTACTTC,CASSLTSSSYEQYF,TRBV6-2/TRBV6-3,.,14,few,TRBJ2-7
TGTGCCAGCAGTGGACAGCTGAGCTCCACAACTAATGAAAAACTGTTTTTT,CASSGQLSSTTNEKLFF,TRBV27,.,17,.,TRBJ1-4
TGTGCCAGCTCACCCGGGATCCCACAGGGGACTGAAGCTTTCTTT,CASSPGIPQGTEAFF,TRBV18,TRBD1,15,once,TRBJ1-1
TGTGCCTGGAGTGTACAAAGTCATTCCTCCACCGGGGAGCTGTTTTTT,CAWSVQSHSSTGELFF,TRBV30,.,16,.,TRBJ2-2
TGTGCCAGCAGTTCCGATCGAGGGACAGGGGAAGCTTTCTTT,CASSSDRGTGEAFF,TRBV2,TRBD1,14,.,TRBJ1-1
TGTGCCAGCAGTGAGGAAGACAGGACGAACACTGAAGCTTTCTTT,CASSEEDRTNTEAFF,TRBV2,.,15,.,TRBJ1-1
TGTGCCAGCAGCCCCCAGGGGCTAAATAGCAATCAGCCCCAGCATTTT,CASSPQGLNSNQPQHF,TRBV7-8,.,16,few,TRBJ1-5
TGTGCCAGCAGCTGGGGACTAGCGGGGGATCAAGAGACCCAGTACTTC,CASSWGLAGDQETQYF,TRBV11-2,TRBD2,16,.,TRBJ2-5
TGTGCCATCAGTGAGTCGACAGGGGAGAACACTGAAGCTTTCTTT,CAISESTGENTEAFF,TRBV10-3,TRBD1,15,.,TRBJ1-1
TGTGCCAGCAGTTTTACAGAGAACACTGAAGCTTTCTTT,CASSFTENTEAFF,TRBV12-3/TRBV12-4,.,13,.,TRBJ1-1
TGTGCCACCAGCAGATGGACAGGTCAAGATGCGGATACGCAGTATTTT,CATSRWTGQDADTQYF,TRBV15,TRBD1,16,.,TRBJ2-3
TGTGCCAGCAGTGCAGGGACAGCCAATCAGCCCCAGCATTTT,CASSAGTANQPQHF,TRBV25-1,TRBD1,14,.,TRBJ1-5
TGTGCCAGCAGCCCCCATCTGGGGGGACAGGGTTTTGATTCACCCCTCCACTTT,CASSPHLGGQGFDSPLHF,TRBV9,TRBD1,18,once,TRBJ1-6
TGTGCCAGCAGCCCCACTGGAGAGGTGTCCAAGCAGTACTTC,CASSPTGEVSKQYF,TRBV7-8,.,14,.,TRBJ2-7
TGTGCCAGCTCCTCGGAGGCAGGGGAGGGCAATGAGCAGTTCTTC,CASSSEAGEGNEQFF,TRBV18,.,15,.,TRBJ2-1
TGTGCCAGCAGACGTACTAGCGGCTCCTACAATGAGCAGTTCTTC,CASRRTSGSYNEQFF,TRBV7-2,TRBD2,15,.,TRBJ2-1
TGCGCCAGCAGCCGAACCGTCGAGGAATCTGGAAACACCATATATTTT,CASSRTVEESGNTIYF,TRBV4-1,.,16,.,TRBJ1-3
TGTGCCAGCACCCAAGTAGCGGCACCCCAAGAGACCCAGTACTTC,CASTQVAAPQETQYF,TRBV5-4,.,15,few,TRBJ2-5
TGTGCCAGCAACTTCCGCCGGGACAGGCTTGAAAAACTGTTTTTT,CASNFRRDRLEKLFF,TRBV7-9,TRBD1,15,.,TRBJ1-4
TGTGCCAGCTCACTGCAAGGGGGGAACACTGAAGCTTTCTTT,CASSLQGGNTEAFF,TRBV18,.,14,.,TRBJ1-1
TGTGCCAGCAGCTTAGCATTCGGGACAGACGTTGAGGAGGAGCAGTACTTC,CASSLAFGTDVEEEQYF,TRBV11-3,TRBD1,17,.,TRBJ2-7
TGTGCCAGCAGTCCGCGACTAGTTCGCGAGCAGTACTTC,CASSPRLVREQYF,TRBV6-5,.,13,.,TRBJ2-7
TGCGCCAGCAGACCGGGACAGAACTCTGGAAACACCATATATTTT,CASRPGQNSGNTIYF,TRBV5-1,TRBD1,15,.,TRBJ1-3
TGTGCCAGCAGGGAGACTAGCGGCTTCTACGAGCAGTACTTC,CASRETSGFYEQYF,TRBV9,TRBD2,14,.,TRBJ2-7
TGTGCCTGGAGTACTAGTGACTTCTATGGCTACACCTTC,CAWSTSDFYGYTF,TRBV30,.,13,.,TRBJ1-2
TGTGTCAGCGGGCGGGATAATAATTCACCCCTCCACTTT,CVSGRDNNSPLHF,TRBV5-4,.,13,.,TRBJ1-6
TGTGCCAGCAGAAATCCGGGACTTAACATGAACACTGAAGCTTTCTTT,CASRNPGLNMNTEAFF,TRBV7-2,.,16,once,TRBJ1-1
TGTGCCAGCAGCTACACCGGGACAGAAGAGACCCAGTACTTC,CASSYTGTEETQYF,TRBV5-4,TRBD1,14,.,TRBJ2-5
TGTGCCAGCAGCTTAGCGCGGTCTGCTGGAAACACCATATATTTT,CASSLARSAGNTIYF,TRBV7-9,.,15,.,TRBJ1-3
TGTGCCAGCAGCGTCCGGAGCGGTGAAGCTTTCTTT,CASSVRSGEAFF,TRBV9,.,12,.,TRBJ1-1
TGTGCCAGCAGCATCGCGGGACCACCAACGGATACGCAGTATTTT,CASSIAGPPTDTQYF,TRBV7-6,.,15,once,TRBJ2-3
TGTGCCAGCAGCCCCGACAGGGTCGGGGCTGAAGCTTTCTTT,CASSPDRVGAEAFF,TRBV7-9,TRBD1,14,.,TRBJ1-1
TGTGCCAGCAGTCAAATCCCGGACACTGAAGCTTTCTTT,CASSQIPDTEAFF,TRBV6-5,.,13,.,TRBJ1-1